Reported below is one T cell receptor (beta chain). CDR1 and CDR2 (germline): SEHNR, FQNEAQ (reference sequence). V lost 0 bases and J lost 6, with 11 bases in between. The CDR3 runs to 14 residues. This sample was taken from a study of cytomegalovirus exposure and HLA in healthy donors. 13 Jbeta primers and 60 Vbeta primers were used for the PCR. Sequenced by immunoSEQ multiplex PCR; TCRdb stores in-frame clones only, minus some. The sample consists of some 200,000 clones, roughly 79% of them appearing once. This chain joins TRBV7-9 and TRBJ1-2, with a tentative D call TRBD1 (5 bases). The sample taken for sequencing was PBMCs. This clonotype was obtained from a man younger than 35 in good health and CMV-seronegative. The CDR3 loop reads CASSLAAGLDGYTF. Here the CDR3 DNA reads TGTGCCAGCAGCTTAGCGGCAGGGCTGGATGGCTACACCTTC. Together with reference TRBV7-9 and TRBJ1-2, the CDR3 gives the full variable domain: DTGVSQNPRHKITKRGQNVTFRCDPISEHNRLYWYRQTLGQGPEFLTYFQNEAQLEKSRLLSDRFSAERPKGSFSTLEIQRTEQGDSAMYLCASSLAAGLDGYTFGSGTRLTVV.